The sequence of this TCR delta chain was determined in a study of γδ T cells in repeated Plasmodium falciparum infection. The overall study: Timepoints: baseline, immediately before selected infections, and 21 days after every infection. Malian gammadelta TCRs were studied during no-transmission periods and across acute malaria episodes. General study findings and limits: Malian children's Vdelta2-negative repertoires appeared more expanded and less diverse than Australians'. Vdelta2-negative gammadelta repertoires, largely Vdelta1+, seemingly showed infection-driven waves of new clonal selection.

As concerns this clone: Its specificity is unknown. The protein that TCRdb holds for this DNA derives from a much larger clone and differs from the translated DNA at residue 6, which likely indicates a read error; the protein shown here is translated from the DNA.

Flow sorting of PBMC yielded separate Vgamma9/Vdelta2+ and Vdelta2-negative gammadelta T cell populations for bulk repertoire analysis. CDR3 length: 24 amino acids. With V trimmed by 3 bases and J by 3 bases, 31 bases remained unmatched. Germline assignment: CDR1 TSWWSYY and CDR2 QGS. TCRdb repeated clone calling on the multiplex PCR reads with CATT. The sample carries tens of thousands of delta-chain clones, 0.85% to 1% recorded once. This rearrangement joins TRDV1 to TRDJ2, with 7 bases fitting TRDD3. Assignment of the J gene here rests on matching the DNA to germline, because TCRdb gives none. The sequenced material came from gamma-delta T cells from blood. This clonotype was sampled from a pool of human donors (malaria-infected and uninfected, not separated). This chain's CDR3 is CALGDPPPGTRVEKMGDMTAQLFF. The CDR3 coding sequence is TGTGCTCTTGGGGACCCCCCCCCTGGCACTAGAGTGGAAAAAATGGGGGACATGACAGCACAACTCTTCTTT.